These T cell receptor beta chains were read from a single sample in a study of cytomegalovirus exposure and HLA in healthy donors. Produced via immunoSEQ multiplex PCR; TCRdb's table is partial and in-frame only. Of about 130,000 clones listed, roughly 80% are singletons. Sequenced sample: PBMCs. These receptors all stem from a man younger than 45 in good health and CMV-seropositive. Both conserved end residues are part of each CDR3. A D gene is named only where the DNA matches it firmly. Size values are once, few and many counts, or a class for expanded clones, and some rows have none.

D	V	size	J	DNA	CDR3
-	TRBV7-9	-	TRBJ2-7	TGTGCCAGCAGCCTTAGGACAAAAGACGAGCAGTACTTC	CASSLRTKDEQYF
TRBD2	TRBV5-1	-	TRBJ2-2	TGCGCCAGCACAACTCAGGAGGGAGGGACCGGGGAGCTGTTTTTT	CASTTQEGGTGELFF
-	TRBV7-9	-	TRBJ2-7	TGTGCCAGCAGCTTAGTACGCGGGCATAACTACGAGCAGTACTTC	CASSLVRGHNYEQYF
TRBD2	TRBV7-2	-	TRBJ2-7	TGTGCCAGCAGCTTAGTTGGGGGCAGCGGGAGGGCCTACGAGCAGTACTTC	CASSLVGGSGRAYEQYF
-	TRBV7-8	few	TRBJ1-2	TGTGCCAGCAGCTTAGTAGGAGTCAATGGCTACACCTTC	CASSLVGVNGYTF
TRBD1	TRBV15	-	TRBJ2-1	TGTGCCACCAGCAGAAGGGACAGTAATGAGCAGTTCTTC	CATSRRDSNEQFF
TRBD2	TRBV9	-	TRBJ2-1	TGTGCCAGCAGCGTAGATGGGAGGGGCGATGAGCAGTTCTTC	CASSVDGRGDEQFF
TRBD2	TRBV7-3	-	TRBJ2-2	TGTGCCAGCAGCCCTAGCGGGAGGGGAAACACCGGGGAGCTGTTTTTT	CASSPSGRGNTGELFF
TRBD2	TRBV9	-	TRBJ2-1	TGTGCCAGCAGCGGAGGCGCGGGAGCATACAATGAGCAGTTCTTC	CASSGGAGAYNEQFF
TRBD2	TRBV10-3	-	TRBJ2-1	TGTGCTGGCGGGAGTGTAGACTACAATGAGCAGTTCTTC	CAGGSVDYNEQFF
-	TRBV6-5	-	TRBJ2-3	TGTGCCAGCAGTCCAGGGTTTTCAGATACGCAGTATTTT	CASSPGFSDTQYF
TRBD2	TRBV11-3	-	TRBJ2-3	TGTGCCAGCAGCTCCATGGGACTAGCGGGTAGCACAGATACGCAGTATTTT	CASSSMGLAGSTDTQYF
TRBD2	TRBV2	few	TRBJ2-1	TGTGCCAGTCCCCGGACTAGCCAGACGATAGACAATGAGCAGTTCTTC	CASPRTSQTIDNEQFF
TRBD1	TRBV27	-	TRBJ2-2	TGTGCCAGCAGTTTATGGACAGGGGGGGACACCGGGGAGCTGTTTTTT	CASSLWTGGDTGELFF
-	TRBV7-6	-	TRBJ2-2	TGTGCCAGCAGCTCCCTTCCAGGGGGGACCGGGGAGCTGTTTTTT	CASSSLPGGTGELFF
-	TRBV5-6	-	TRBJ2-3	TGTGCCAGCAGCTTGGAGAGACACGGCACAGATACGCAGTATTTT	CASSLERHGTDTQYF
-	TRBV7-2	-	TRBJ1-2	TGTGCCAGCAGCTTAGTCCCAGAAACTAACTATGGCTACACCTTC	CASSLVPETNYGYTF